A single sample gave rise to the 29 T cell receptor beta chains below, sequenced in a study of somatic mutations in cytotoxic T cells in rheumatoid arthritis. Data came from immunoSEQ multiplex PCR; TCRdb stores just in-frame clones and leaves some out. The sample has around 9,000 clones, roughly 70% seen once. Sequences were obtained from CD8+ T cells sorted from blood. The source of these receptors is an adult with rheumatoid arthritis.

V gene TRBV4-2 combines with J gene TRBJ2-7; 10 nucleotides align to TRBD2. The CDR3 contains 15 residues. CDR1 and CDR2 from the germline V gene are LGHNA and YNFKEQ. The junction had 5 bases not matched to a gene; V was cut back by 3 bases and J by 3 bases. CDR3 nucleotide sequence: TGTGCCAGCAGCCAGACCGGGACTAGCGACTACGAGCAGTACTTC. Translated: CASSQTGTSDYEQYF.

CDR3 DNA: TGTGCCAGCGCTAGGACCCGGGGACCTAGCAATCAGCCCCAGCATTTT. Encoded protein: CASARTRGPSNQPQHF. The V gene is TRBV28, the J gene TRBJ1-5; the D gene is possibly TRBD1 (5 bases). V was pared by 8 bases and J by 0 bases, with 17 bases between. Germline CDR1 and CDR2: MDHEN and SYDVKM. The CDR3 totals 16 residues.

CDR3 coding DNA: TGTGCCAGCTCACCAGGCCACGAGCAGTACTTC. This sequence encodes CASSPGHEQYF. The gene calls are TRBV18 and TRBJ2-7; D is undetermined. The CDR3 is 11 amino acids. Germline lookup yields CDR1 KGHSH and CDR2 LQKENI. V was clipped by 2 bases and J by 5 bases, with 4 bases between them. Full variable domain (missing parts from reference TRBV18 and TRBJ2-7): NAGVMQNPRHLVRRRGQEARLRCSPMKGHSHVYWYRQLPEEGLKFMVYLQKENIIDESGMPKERFSAEFPKEGPSILRIQQVVRGDSAAYFCASSPGHEQYFGPGTRLTVT.

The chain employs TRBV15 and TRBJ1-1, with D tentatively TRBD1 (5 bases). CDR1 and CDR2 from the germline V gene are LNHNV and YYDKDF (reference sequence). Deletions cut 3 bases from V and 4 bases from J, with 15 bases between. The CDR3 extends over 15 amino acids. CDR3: CATSSPQGVGTEAFF. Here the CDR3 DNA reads TGTGCCACCAGCAGCCCTCAGGGAGTCGGCACTGAAGCTTTCTTT.

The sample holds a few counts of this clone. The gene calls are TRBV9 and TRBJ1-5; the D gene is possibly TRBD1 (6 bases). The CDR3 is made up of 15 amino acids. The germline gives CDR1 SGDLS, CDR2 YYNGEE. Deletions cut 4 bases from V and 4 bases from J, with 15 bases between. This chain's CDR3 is CASSPGGGRNQPQHF. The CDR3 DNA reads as TGTGCCAGCAGCCCTGGGGGGGGCAGAAATCAGCCCCAGCATTTT.

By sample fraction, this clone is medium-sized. The CDR3 sequence: CASSLTLSEQYF. The CDR3 coding sequence is TGTGCCAGCAGCTTAACGTTATCCGAGCAGTACTTC. The rearrangement links TRBV7-2 to TRBJ2-7; D unresolved. The CDR3 is made up of 12 amino acids. Germline V gives CDR1 SGHTA, CDR2 FQGNSA. Between the trimmed V and J ends, which lost 2 bases and 6 bases, there was a span of 8 bases.

The CDR3 DNA is TGCGCCAGCAGCCAAGAATTGGGGACAGACAATGAAAAACTGTTTTTT. This gives the protein CASSQELGTDNEKLFF. The chain combines TRBV4-1 with TRBJ1-4; TRBD1 matches at 7 bases. The CDR3 is made up of 16 amino acids. CDR1 and CDR2 (germline): MGHRA, YSYEKL. Unmatched junction bases numbered 6, after V lost 0 bases and J lost 5 bases.

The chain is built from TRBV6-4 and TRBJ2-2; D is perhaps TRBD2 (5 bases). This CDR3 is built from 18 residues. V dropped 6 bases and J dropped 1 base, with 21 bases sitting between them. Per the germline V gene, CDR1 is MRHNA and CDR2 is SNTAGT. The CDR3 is CASREPGLSFRNTGELFF. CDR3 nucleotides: TGTGCCAGCAGAGAGCCCGGACTTTCCTTTAGGAACACCGGGGAGCTGTTTTTT.

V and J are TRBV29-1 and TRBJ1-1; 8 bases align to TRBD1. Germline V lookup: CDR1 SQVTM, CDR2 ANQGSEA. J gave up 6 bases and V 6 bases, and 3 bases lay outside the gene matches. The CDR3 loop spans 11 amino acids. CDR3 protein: CSVATGAEAFF. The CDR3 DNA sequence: TGCAGCGTCGCGACAGGGGCTGAAGCTTTCTTT. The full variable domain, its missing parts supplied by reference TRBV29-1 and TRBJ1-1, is SAVISQKPSRDICQRGTSLTIQCQVDSQVTMMFWYRQQPGQSLTLIATANQGSEATYESGFVIDKFPISRPNLTFSTLTVSNMSPEDSSIYLCSVATGAEAFFGQGTRLTVV.

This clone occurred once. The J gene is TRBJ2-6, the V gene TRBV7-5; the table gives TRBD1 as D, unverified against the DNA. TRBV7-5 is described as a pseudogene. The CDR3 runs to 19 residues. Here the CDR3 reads CVRISAGGLPRSGANVLTF. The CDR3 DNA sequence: TGTGTCAGAATTTCTGCAGGGGGCCTTCCCCGCTCTGGGGCCAACGTCCTGACTTTC.

The CDR3 DNA reads as TGTGCCAGCAGCCGACAATCACAGGGAAGGAACCCCTACGAGCAGTACTTC. It encodes CASSRQSQGRNPYEQYF. V is TRBV16 and J is TRBJ2-7, with D possibly being TRBD1 (6 bases). This CDR3 is built from 17 residues. V gave up 4 bases and J gave up 2 bases, with 21 bases separating them. Looked up from germline, CDR1 is KGHSY and CDR2 is FQNENV.

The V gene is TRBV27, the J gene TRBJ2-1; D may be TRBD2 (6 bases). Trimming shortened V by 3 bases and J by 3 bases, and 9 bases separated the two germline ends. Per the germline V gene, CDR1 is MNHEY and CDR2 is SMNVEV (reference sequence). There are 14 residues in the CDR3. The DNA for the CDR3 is TGTGCCAGCAGTTTTCGGGGGAACTACAATGAGCAGTTCTTC. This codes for CASSFRGNYNEQFF.

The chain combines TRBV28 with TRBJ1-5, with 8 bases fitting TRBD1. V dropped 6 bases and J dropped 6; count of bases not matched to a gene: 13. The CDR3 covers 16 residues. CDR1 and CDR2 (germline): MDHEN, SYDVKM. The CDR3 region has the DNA TGTGCCAGCAGCCCCCGGACAGGGCAGATGGGTCAGCCCCAGCATTTT. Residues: CASSPRTGQMGQPQHF.

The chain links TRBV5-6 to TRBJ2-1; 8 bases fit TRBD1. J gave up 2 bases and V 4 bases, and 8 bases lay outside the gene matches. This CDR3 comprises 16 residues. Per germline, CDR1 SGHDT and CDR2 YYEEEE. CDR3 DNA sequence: TGTGCCAGCAGCCTAGGACAGGGTCTCCCCTACAATGAGCAGTTCTTC. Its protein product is CASSLGQGLPYNEQFF.

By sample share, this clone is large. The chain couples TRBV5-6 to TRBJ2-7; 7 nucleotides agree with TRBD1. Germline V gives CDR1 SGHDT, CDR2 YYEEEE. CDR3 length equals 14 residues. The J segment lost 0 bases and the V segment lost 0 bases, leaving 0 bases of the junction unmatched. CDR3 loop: CASSLGDSSYEQYF. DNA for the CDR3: TGTGCCAGCAGCTTGGGGGACAGCTCCTACGAGCAGTACTTC. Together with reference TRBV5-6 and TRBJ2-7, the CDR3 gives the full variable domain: DAGVTQSPTHLIKTRGQQVTLRCSPKSGHDTVSWYQQALGQGPQFIFQYYEEEERQRGNFPDRFSGHQFPNYSSELNVNALLLGDSALYLCASSLGDSSYEQYFGPGTRLTVT.

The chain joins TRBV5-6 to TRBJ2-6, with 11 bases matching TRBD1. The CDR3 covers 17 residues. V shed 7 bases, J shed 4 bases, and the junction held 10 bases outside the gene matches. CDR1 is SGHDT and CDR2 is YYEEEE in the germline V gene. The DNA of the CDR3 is TGTGCCAGCTGGTCGCGGACAGGGGGCTCGGGGGCCAACGTCCTGACTTTC. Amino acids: CASWSRTGGSGANVLTF.

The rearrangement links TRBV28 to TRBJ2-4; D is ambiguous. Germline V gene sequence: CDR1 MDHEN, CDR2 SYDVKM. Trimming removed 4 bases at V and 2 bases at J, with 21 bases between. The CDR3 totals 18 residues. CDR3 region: CASSSRALVPLSKNIQYF. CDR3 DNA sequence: TGTGCCAGCAGTTCCCGGGCCCTGGTTCCTCTATCCAAAAACATTCAGTACTTC.

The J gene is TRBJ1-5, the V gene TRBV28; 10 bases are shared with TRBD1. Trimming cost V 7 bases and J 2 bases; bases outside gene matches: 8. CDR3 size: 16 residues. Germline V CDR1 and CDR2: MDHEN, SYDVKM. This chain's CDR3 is CASTGGTGEGNQPQHF. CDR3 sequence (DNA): TGTGCCAGCACCGGTGGGACAGGGGAAGGCAATCAGCCCCAGCATTTT.

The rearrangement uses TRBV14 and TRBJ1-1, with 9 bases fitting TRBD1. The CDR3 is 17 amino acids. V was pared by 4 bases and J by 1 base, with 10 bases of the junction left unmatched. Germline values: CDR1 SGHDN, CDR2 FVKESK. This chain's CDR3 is CASSRHHRQGGNTEAFF. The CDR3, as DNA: TGTGCCAGCAGCCGGCATCATCGACAGGGGGGGAACACTGAAGCTTTCTTT.

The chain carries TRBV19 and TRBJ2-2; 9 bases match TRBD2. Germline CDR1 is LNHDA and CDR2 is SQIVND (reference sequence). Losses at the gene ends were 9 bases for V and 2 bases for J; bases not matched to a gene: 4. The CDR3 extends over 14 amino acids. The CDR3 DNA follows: TGTGCCAGCCGACTAGCGGTAAACACCGGGGAGCTGTTTTTT. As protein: CASRLAVNTGELFF.

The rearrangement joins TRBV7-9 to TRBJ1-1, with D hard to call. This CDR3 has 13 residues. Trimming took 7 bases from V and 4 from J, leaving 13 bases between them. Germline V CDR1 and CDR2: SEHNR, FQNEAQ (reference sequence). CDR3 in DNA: TGTGCCAGCATGCTTGGGGTGGGCACTGAAGCTTTCTTT. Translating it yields CASMLGVGTEAFF.

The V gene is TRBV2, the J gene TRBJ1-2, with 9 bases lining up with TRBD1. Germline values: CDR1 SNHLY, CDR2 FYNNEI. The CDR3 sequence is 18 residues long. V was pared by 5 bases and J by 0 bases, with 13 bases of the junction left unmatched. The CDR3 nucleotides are TGTGCCAGCAGTCCCGGGACAGGGAGATTCGGAGCTAACTATGGCTACACCTTC. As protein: CASSPGTGRFGANYGYTF.

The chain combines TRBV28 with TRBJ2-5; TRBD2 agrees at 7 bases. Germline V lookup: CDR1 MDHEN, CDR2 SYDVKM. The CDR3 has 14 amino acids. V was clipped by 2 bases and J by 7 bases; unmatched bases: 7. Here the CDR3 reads CASSLVGGPGTQYF. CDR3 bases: TGTGCCAGCAGTTTAGTGGGAGGGCCGGGGACCCAGTACTTC. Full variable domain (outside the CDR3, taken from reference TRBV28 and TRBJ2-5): DVKVTQSSRYLVKRTGEKVFLECVQDMDHENMFWYRQDPGLGLRLIYFSYDVKMKEKGDIPEGYSVSREKKERFSLILESASTNQTSMYLCASSLVGGPGTQYFGPGTRLLVL.

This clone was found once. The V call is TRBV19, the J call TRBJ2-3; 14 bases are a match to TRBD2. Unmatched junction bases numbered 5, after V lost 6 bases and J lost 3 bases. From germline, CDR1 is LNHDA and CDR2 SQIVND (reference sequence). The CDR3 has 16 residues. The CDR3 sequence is CASSPTSGRETDTQYF. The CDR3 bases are TGTGCCAGTAGCCCGACTAGCGGGAGGGAGACAGATACGCAGTATTTT.

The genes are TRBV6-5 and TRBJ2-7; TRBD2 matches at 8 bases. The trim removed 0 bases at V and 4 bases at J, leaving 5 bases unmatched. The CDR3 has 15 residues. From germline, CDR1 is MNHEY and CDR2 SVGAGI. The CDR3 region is CASSYSASGFYEQYF. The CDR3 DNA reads TGTGCCAGCAGTTACTCGGCTAGCGGGTTTTACGAGCAGTACTTC.

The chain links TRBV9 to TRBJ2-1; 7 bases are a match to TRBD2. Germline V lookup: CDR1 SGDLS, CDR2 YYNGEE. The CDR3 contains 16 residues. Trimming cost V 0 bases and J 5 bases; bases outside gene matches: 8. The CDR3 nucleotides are TGTGCCAGCAGCGTAGGTGGTGGGAGGGCCAACAATGAGCAGTTCTTC. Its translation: CASSVGGGRANNEQFF.

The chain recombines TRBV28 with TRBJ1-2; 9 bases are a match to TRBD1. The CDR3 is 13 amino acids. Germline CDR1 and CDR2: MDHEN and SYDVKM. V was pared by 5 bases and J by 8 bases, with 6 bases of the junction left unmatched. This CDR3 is CASSLRDRDGYTF. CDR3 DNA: TGTGCCAGCAGTCTCCGGGACAGGGACGGCTACACCTTC.

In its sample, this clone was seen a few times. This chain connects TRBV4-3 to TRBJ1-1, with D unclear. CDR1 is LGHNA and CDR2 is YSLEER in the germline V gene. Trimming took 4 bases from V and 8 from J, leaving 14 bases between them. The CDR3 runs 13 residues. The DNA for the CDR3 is TGCGCCAGCAGCCCGGAACTAGTAGCCGAAGCTTTCTTT. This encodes CASSPELVAEAFF.

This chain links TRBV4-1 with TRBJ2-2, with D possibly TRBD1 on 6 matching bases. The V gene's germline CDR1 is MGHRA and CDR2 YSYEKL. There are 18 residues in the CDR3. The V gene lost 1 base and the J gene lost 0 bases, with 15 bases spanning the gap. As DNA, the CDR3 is TGCGCCAGCAGCCAAGTCAGGGGTATCGGGACGAACACCGGGGAGCTGTTTTTT. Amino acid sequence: CASSQVRGIGTNTGELFF.